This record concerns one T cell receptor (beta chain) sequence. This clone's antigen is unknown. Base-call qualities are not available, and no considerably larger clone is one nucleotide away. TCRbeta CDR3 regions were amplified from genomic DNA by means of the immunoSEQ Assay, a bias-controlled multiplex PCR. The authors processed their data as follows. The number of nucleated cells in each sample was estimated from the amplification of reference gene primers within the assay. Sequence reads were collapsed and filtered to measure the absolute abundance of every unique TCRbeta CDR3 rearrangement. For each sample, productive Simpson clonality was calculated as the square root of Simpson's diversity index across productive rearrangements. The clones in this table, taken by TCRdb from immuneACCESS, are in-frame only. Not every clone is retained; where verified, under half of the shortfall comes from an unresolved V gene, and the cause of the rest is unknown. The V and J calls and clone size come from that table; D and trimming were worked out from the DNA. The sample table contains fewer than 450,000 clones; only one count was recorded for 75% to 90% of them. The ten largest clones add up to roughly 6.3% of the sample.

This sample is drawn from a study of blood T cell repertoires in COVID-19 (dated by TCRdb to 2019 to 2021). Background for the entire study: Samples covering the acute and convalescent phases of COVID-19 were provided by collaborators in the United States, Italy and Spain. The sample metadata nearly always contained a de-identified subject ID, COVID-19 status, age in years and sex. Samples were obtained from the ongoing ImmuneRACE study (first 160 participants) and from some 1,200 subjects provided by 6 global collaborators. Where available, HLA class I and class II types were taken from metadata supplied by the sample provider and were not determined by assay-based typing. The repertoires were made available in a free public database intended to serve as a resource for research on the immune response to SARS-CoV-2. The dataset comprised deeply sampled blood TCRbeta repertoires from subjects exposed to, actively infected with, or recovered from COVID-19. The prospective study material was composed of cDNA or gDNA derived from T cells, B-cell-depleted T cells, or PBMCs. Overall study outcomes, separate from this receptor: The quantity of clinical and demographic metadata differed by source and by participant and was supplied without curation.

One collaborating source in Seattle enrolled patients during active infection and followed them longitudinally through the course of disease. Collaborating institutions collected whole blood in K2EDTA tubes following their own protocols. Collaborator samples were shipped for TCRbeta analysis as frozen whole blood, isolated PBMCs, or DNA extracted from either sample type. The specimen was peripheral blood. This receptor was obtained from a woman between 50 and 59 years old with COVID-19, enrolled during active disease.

This receptor has the CDR3 CASSQTLDRGLSYEQYF. The DNA sequence is given as TGTGCCAGCAGCCAGACCCTGGACAGGGGGCTTTCCTACGAGCAGTACTTC. The rearranged chain carries TRBV11-2 and TRBJ2-7; 11 junctional bases match TRBD1. Its CDR3 holds 17 amino acids, cysteine through phenylalanine. Only the CDR3 DNA stays, 51 bases, in frame from base 1. V is trimmed back by 5 bases and J by 1 base, and the junction contains 10 bases that no gene match accounts for. CDR1 and CDR2 are drawn from the germline V gene: SGHAT, FQNNGV. With the portions outside the CDR3 filled from the reference TRBV11-2 and TRBJ2-7 genes, the complete variable region becomes EAGVAQSPRYKIIEKRQSVAFWCNPISGHATLYWYQQILGQGPKLLIQFQNNGVVDDSQLPKDRFSAERLKGVDSTLKIQPAKLEDSAVYLCASSQTLDRGLSYEQYFGPGTRLTVT.